Sequencing of this TCR beta chain was carried out in a study of CD8+ T cells in alopecia areata. This CDR3 is 13 amino acids long. CDR1 LNHNV and CDR2 YYDKDF come from the germline V gene (reference sequence). The germline V and J ends were trimmed by 0 bases and 7 bases, with 7 bases remaining between them. As the sequencing template, cDNA was produced by extracting RNA and reverse transcribing it. TCRdb's copy holds only in-frame clones and misses some; the assay was immunoSEQ multiplex PCR. The table lists some 110,000 clones, approximately 58% of them singletons. This TCR was sampled from a human donor in good health. Sequencing was performed on CD4+ T cells sorted from blood. The J gene is TRBJ1-5, the V gene TRBV15; D is uncertain. The CDR3 DNA sequence: TGTGCCACCAGCAGAGATAATAACCAGCCCCAGCATTTT. It translates to CATSRDNNQPQHF.